Listed below are T cell receptor beta chains from one sample, sequenced in a study of blood T cell repertoires in COVID-19. The table came from immunoSEQ multiplex PCR; TCRdb's copy has only in-frame clones and leaves some out. The data hold fewer than 200,000 clones, with 88% observed a single time. Sequenced input: peripheral blood. Receptors were obtained from a man aged 55 to 70 with acute or convalescent COVID-19. CDR3s include the opening cysteine and the closing phenylalanine or tryptophan. Fields, in order: CDR3 protein, CDR3 DNA, clone size, V gene, J gene, D gene. A D gene is named only where the DNA matches it firmly. Rows give clone size only sometimes, using once, few, many, or a class for an expanded clone.

CASTNLRQGSYGYTF	TGTGCCAGCACCAACCTCCGGCAGGGGAGCTATGGCTACACCTTC	once	TRBV3-1/TRBV3-2	TRBJ1-2	-
CATGGAYNEQFF	TGTGCCACAGGTGGCGCCTACAATGAGCAGTTCTTC	once	TRBV6-5	TRBJ2-1	-
CASSHTTEAFF	TGTGCCAGCAGTCACACGACTGAAGCTTTCTTT	-	TRBV12-3/TRBV12-4	TRBJ1-1	-
CASSQDSRGRQPQHF	TGCGCCAGCAGCCAAGATAGCAGGGGAAGACAGCCCCAGCATTTT	-	TRBV4-3	TRBJ1-5	-
CASSPRAGPYEQYF	TGTGCCAGCTCACCACGGGCGGGCCCCTACGAGCAGTACTTC	-	TRBV18	TRBJ2-7	-
CASTSDSAVRNTIYF	-	-	TRBV19	TRBJ1-3	-
CASSFSGTAAYEQYF	TGTGCCAGCAGCTTCTCCGGGACAGCGGCCTACGAGCAGTACTTC	-	TRBV13	TRBJ2-7	TRBD1
CASRTPGAEAFF	TGTGCCAGCAGGACACCAGGGGCTGAAGCTTTCTTT	-	TRBV6-5	TRBJ1-1	-
CASSKSGVTYNEQFF	TGTGCCAGCAGTAAAAGCGGGGTAACCTACAATGAGCAGTTCTTC	-	TRBV11-3	TRBJ2-1	TRBD2
CASSPDKGTGGSTEAFF	TGCGCCAGCAGCCCGGATAAAGGGACAGGGGGCTCAACTGAAGCTTTCTTT	-	TRBV5-1	TRBJ1-1	TRBD1
CASRSGTVFEKLFF	TGTGCCAGTAGGTCCGGGACAGTCTTCGAAAAACTGTTTTTT	-	TRBV19	TRBJ1-4	TRBD1
CASSLGAGDTQYF	TGCGCCAGCAGCTTGGGGGCAGGAGATACGCAGTATTTT	-	TRBV5-1	TRBJ2-3	-
CASSLSGTAANYGYTF	TGTGCCAGCAGCCTGTCCGGGACAGCCGCTAACTATGGCTACACCTTC	-	TRBV5-6	TRBJ1-2	TRBD1
CASSQEGGLAWTGELFF	TGTGCCAGCAGCCAAGAAGGTGGACTAGCTTGGACCGGGGAGCTGTTTTTT	-	TRBV14	TRBJ2-2	TRBD2
CASSLADAGGYNEQFF	TGTGCCAGCAGCTTGGCCGACGCGGGAGGTTACAATGAGCAGTTCTTC	-	TRBV5-6	TRBJ2-1	TRBD2
CASSYGTGHTEAFF	TGTGCCAGCAGTTACGGGACAGGGCACACTGAAGCTTTCTTT	-	TRBV6-5	TRBJ1-1	TRBD1
CASSLQLHRPNQPQHF	TGTGCCAGCAGCTTACAACTTCACAGGCCCAATCAGCCCCAGCATTTT	-	TRBV5-4	TRBJ1-5	-
CASGFGEQPQHF	TGTGCCAGCGGGTTCGGAGAACAGCCCCAGCATTTT	-	TRBV7-9	TRBJ1-5	-
CAISELPRTDTQYF	TGTGCCATCAGTGAGCTCCCCCGCACAGATACGCAGTATTTT	-	TRBV10-3	TRBJ2-3	-
CATSTRTGNGYTF	TGTGCCACCAGCACCCGGACAGGGAATGGCTACACCTTC	-	TRBV24-1	TRBJ1-2	TRBD1
CASSLRAFRHEKLFF	TGTGCCAGCAGCCTCAGGGCCTTTCGGCATGAAAAACTGTTTTTT	-	TRBV14	TRBJ1-4	-
CASSQDWGLPFYF	TGTGCCAGCAGCCAAGATTGGGGACTGCCCTTCTACTTC	-	TRBV14	TRBJ2-5	-
CASGSAGNNSPLHF	TGTGCCAGCGGGTCTGCGGGGAATAATTCACCCCTCCACTTT	once	TRBV6-5	TRBJ1-6	-
CASSPLGLAGGTSTDTQYF	TGTGCCAGCAGCCCGCTAGGACTAGCGGGAGGTACTAGCACAGATACGCAGTATTTT	-	TRBV14	TRBJ2-3	TRBD2
CASSGRGENYGYTF	TGTGCCAGCTCAGGCCGGGGTGAAAACTATGGCTACACCTTC	-	TRBV18	TRBJ1-2	-
CASTRSDGYTF	TGTGCCAGCACTAGATCCGATGGCTACACCTTC	-	TRBV2	TRBJ1-2	-
CASSRLATTGELFF	TGTGCCAGCAGCCGCCTAGCGACCACCGGGGAGCTGTTTTTT	-	TRBV7-9	TRBJ2-2	-
CASSLFQGRNNDEQYF	TGTGCCAGCAGCTTATTTCAGGGCAGAAACAACGACGAGCAGTACTTC	once	TRBV7-9	TRBJ2-7	-
CASRYTNTGELFF	TGTGCCAGTAGGTACACAAACACCGGGGAGCTGTTTTTT	-	TRBV19	TRBJ2-2	-
CASSPTGNYGYTF	TGTGCCAGCAGCCCGACAGGCAACTATGGCTACACCTTC	-	TRBV7-6	TRBJ1-2	-
CASSFKNTGELFF	TGCGCCAGCAGCTTTAAGAACACCGGGGAGCTGTTTTTT	once	TRBV5-1	TRBJ2-2	-
CASRLDTDTQYF	TGTGCCAGCAGACTTGACACAGATACGCAGTATTTT	-	TRBV12-3/TRBV12-4	TRBJ2-3	-